Described below is a single TCR beta chain sequence and its context. There are many counts of this clonotype. There is no known antigen for this receptor. Base qualities were left out, and no much larger clone turns up one base away. The data belong to a study of Graves' ophthalmopathy and Graves' hyperthyroidism (dated by TCRdb to 2017 to 2018). The study in broad terms: Peripheral blood was collected at initial diagnosis, prior to any treatment. The study used TCR beta repertoire signatures to distinguish Graves' ophthalmopathy from Graves' hyperthyroidism and to predict progression to ophthalmopathy. In total, 135 blood samples were TCR-sequenced: 40 to 45 ophthalmopathy, 75 hyperthyroidism and roughly 17 hyperthyroidism-to-ophthalmopathy patients. To explore V-J signatures distinguishing ophthalmopathy from hyperthyroidism, a discovery set of roughly 100 patients (roughly 45 ophthalmopathy, 55 to 60 stable hyperthyroidism) was enrolled. The independent validation cohort included 18 to 20 hyperthyroidism patients plus 17 patients who later progressed from hyperthyroidism to ophthalmopathy. In five or six hyperthyroidism patients, T-cell repertoires of thyroid tissue and blood were compared. Once sampling was done, hyperthyroidism patients were given methimazole at a starting dose of 30 mg daily, while ophthalmopathy patients were given high-dose intravenous methylprednisolone.

The investigation overall reported the following: The 13-signature model separated ophthalmopathy from stable hyperthyroidism with about 86% sensitivity and less than 83% specificity in cross-validation, and 80%/75% in the test set. Most expanded thyroid clonotypes with a frequency above 0.001 also appeared in blood, which suggests that blood repertoires may reflect the immune response in the thyroid. In validation, the model predicted ophthalmopathy progression with about 71% sensitivity and 72.22% specificity; eleven to twelve predicted patients were CT-confirmed with GO in a median of around 6 months. Sample size was not statistically predetermined, and group allocation was not concealed from the investigators.

For repertoire sequencing, TCR beta CDR3 regions were amplified from RNA transcripts. The first round was an RT-PCR using HTBI primers with the Qiagen OneStep RT-PCR kit, and this first round was followed by a second-round multiplex PCR, then size selection and purification. Sequencing of the libraries was carried out on an Illumina HiSeq2000 in paired-end mode with 100 bp reads. As for the authors' bioinformatics: Reads were processed with SOAPnuke, discarding reads with adapters, uncalled bases, mean Phred below 15, or no exact constant-primer or identifier match. COPE v1.2.5 was used to merge the high-quality paired reads. Unique nucleotide sequences were defined as clonotypes and aligned to IMGT TRB V, D and J references using MiTCR v1.1. Only V-J combinations with frequency above 0.0001 were analysed, covering around 99% of repertoires. For each V-J combination, a TCR clonal expansion and chaos score was defined as the ratio of F50 clonal expansion to chaos observed in the TCRdist matrix. Welch's t-statistics and random forest were used to reduce the features to 10 to 15 V-J combinations, which were then used as input to a naive Bayes classifier. The Morisita-Horn index was used to measure how similar the thyroid and blood repertoires were. TCRdb reran the public reads through fastp at Q25 and MiXCR, keeping productive beta chains. Under each unique CDR3 protein, matching rows form one entry showing the most common genes and DNA. TCRdb assigned the V and J calls; the authors' analysis was not used. This sample has under 400,000 distinct CDR3 sequences in its table, and 17% of those were observed once. The top ten constitute 9% to 15% of the sample.

Trimming removed 6 bases from V and 5 bases from J; the gene matches leave 10 bases unexplained. The germline V gene (reference sequence) specifies DFQATT as CDR1 and SNEGSKA as CDR2. The CDR3 has 15 amino acids, counting the end cysteine and phenylalanine. Solely the CDR3 DNA is kept, with 45 bases framed from the first base. Ophthalmopathy patients had moderately to severely active disease, Clinical Activity Score of at least 3, NOSPECS grade of at least 4, and disease duration under 3 months. Patients with other autoimmune diseases, uncontrolled infections, pregnancy or lactation were excluded. Diagnosis was based on clinical symptoms, serum thyroxine, TRAb, thyroid ultrasound and orbital computed tomography. Ficoll-Paque density gradient centrifugation was used to isolate PBMCs from about 9.4 ml of fresh peripheral blood. Total RNA was extracted using Trizol reagent, and RNA quality was checked on an Agilent 2100 Bioanalyzer.

This chain joins TRBV20-1 to TRBJ2-5, with TRBD2 matching 12 junction bases. The specimen was peripheral blood. The clonotype was recovered from an adult man with Graves' ophthalmopathy. CDR3 reads: CSAVTSGSPRETQYF. The bases are TGCAGTGCCGTGACTAGCGGGAGCCCCAGGGAGACCCAGTACTTC.